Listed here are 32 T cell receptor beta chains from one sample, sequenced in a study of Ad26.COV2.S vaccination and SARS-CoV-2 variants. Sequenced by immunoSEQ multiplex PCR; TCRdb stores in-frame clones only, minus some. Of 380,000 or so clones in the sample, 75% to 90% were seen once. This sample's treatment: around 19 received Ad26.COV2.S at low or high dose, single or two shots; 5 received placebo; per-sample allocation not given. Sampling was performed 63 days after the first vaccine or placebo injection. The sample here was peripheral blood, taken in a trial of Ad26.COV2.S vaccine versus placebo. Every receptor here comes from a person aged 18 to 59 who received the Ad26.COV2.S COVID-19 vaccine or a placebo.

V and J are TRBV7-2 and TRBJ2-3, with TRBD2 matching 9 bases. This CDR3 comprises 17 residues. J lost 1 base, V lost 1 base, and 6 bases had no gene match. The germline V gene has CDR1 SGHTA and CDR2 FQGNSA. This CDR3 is CASSLDPIAGGTDTQYF. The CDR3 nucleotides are TGTGCCAGCAGCTTAGACCCCATAGCGGGAGGCACAGATACGCAGTATTTT. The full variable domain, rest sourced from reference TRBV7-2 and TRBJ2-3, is GAGVSQSPSNKVTEKGKDVELRCDPISGHTALYWYRQSLGQGLEFLIYFQGNSAPDKSGLPSDRFSAERTGGSVSTLTIQRTQQEDSAVYLCASSLDPIAGGTDTQYFGPGTRLTVL.

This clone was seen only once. The CDR3 DNA follows: TGTGCCAGCAGCGTAGTGGTGGAAACCGGGGAGCTGTTTTTT. Translated, it gives CASSVVVETGELFF. The gene calls are TRBV9 and TRBJ2-2; the D is unclear. CDR3 length: 14 amino acids. The V end lost 0 bases, the J end lost 5 bases, and 8 bases lay between the germline ends. The germline gives CDR1 SGDLS, CDR2 YYNGEE.

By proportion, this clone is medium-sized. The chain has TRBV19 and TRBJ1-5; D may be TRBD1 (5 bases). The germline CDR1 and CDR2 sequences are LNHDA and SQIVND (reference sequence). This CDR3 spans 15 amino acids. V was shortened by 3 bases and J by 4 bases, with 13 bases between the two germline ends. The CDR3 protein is CASSIDWRTNQPQHF. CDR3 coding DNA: TGTGCCAGTAGTATCGACTGGCGGACAAATCAGCCCCAGCATTTT.

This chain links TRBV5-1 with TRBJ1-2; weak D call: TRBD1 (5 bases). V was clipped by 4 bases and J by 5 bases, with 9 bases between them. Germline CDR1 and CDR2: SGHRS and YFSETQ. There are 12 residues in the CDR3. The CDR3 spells CASSASGYGYTF. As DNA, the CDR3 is TGCGCCAGCAGCGCCTCAGGGTATGGCTACACCTTC.

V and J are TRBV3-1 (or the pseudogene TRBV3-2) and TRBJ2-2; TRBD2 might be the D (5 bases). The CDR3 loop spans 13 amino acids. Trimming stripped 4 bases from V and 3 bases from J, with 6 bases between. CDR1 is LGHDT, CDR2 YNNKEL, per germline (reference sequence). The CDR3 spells CASSPSYTGELFF. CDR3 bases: TGTGCCAGCAGCCCTAGCTACACCGGGGAGCTGTTTTTT.

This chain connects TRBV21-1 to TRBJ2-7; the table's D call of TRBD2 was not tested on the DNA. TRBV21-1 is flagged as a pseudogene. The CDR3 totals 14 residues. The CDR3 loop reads CASSKTSGSSEQYF. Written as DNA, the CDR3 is TGTGCCAGCAGCAAAACTAGCGGGAGTAGCGAGCAGTACTTC.

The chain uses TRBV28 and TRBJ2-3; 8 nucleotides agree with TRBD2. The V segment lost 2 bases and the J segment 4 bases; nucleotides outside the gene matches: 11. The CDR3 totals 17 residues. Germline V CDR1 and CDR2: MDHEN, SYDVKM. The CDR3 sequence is CASSLKAAGVGADTQYF. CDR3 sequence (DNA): TGTGCCAGCAGTTTAAAGGCAGCGGGAGTCGGGGCAGATACGCAGTATTTT. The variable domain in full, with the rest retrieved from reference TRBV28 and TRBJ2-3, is DVKVTQSSRYLVKRTGEKVFLECVQDMDHENMFWYRQDPGLGLRLIYFSYDVKMKEKGDIPEGYSVSREKKERFSLILESASTNQTSMYLCASSLKAAGVGADTQYFGPGTRLTVL.

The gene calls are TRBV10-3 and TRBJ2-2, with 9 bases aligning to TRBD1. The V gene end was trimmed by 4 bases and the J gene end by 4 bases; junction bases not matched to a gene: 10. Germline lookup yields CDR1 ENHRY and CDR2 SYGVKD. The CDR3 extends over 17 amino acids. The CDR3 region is CAISGPRQGESTGELFF. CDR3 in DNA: TGTGCCATCAGTGGGCCGAGACAGGGGGAGAGCACCGGGGAGCTGTTTTTT.

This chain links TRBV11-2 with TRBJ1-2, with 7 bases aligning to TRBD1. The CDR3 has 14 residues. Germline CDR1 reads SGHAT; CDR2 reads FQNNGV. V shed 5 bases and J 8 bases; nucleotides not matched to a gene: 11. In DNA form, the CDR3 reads TGTGCCAGCAGCCTCGGGACAGCTCTCACGGGCTACACCTTC. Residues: CASSLGTALTGYTF.

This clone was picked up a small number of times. CDR3 amino acids: CASSHSGTSPYEQYF. The CDR3 coding sequence is TGCGCCAGCAGCCATTCCGGGACTAGCCCCTACGAGCAGTACTTC. The chain couples TRBV4-1 to TRBJ2-7; 9 nucleotides match TRBD2. The V segment lost 3 bases and the J segment 2 bases; nucleotides outside the gene matches: 5. Germline V CDR1 and CDR2: MGHRA, YSYEKL. This CDR3 spans 15 amino acids.

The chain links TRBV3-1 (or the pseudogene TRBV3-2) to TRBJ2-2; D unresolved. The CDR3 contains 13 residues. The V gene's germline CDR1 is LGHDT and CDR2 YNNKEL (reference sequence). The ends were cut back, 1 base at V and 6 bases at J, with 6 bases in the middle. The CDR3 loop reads CASSQAVAGELFF. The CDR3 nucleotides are TGTGCCAGCAGCCAAGCGGTGGCCGGGGAGCTGTTTTTT.

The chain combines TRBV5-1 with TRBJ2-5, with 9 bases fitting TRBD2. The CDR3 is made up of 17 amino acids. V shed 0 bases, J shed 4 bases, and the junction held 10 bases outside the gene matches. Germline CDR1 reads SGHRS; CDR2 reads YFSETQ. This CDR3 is CASSLEPSGMLGETQYF. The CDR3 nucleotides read TGCGCCAGCAGCTTGGAGCCTAGCGGGATGCTAGGAGAGACCCAGTACTTC.

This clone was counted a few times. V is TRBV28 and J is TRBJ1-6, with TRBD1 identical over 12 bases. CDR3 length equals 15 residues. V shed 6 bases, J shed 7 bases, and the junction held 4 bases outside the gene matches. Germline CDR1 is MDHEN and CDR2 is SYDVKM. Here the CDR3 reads CASRGQGARNSPLHF. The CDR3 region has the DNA TGTGCCAGCAGGGGACAGGGGGCTCGGAATTCACCCCTCCACTTT.

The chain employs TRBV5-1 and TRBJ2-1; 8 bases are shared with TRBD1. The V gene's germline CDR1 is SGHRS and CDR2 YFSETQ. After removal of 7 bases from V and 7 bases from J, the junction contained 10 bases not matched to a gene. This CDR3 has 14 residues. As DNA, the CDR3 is TGCGCCAGCGCGGGACAGGCCTTACGGAATGAGCAGTTCTTC. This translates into CASAGQALRNEQFF. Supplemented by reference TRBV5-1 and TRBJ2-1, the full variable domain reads KAGVTQTPRYLIKTRGQQVTLSCSPISGHRSVSWYQQTPGQGLQFLFEYFSETQRNKGNFPGRFSGRQFSNSRSEMNVSTLELGDSALYLCASAGQALRNEQFFGPGTRLTVL.

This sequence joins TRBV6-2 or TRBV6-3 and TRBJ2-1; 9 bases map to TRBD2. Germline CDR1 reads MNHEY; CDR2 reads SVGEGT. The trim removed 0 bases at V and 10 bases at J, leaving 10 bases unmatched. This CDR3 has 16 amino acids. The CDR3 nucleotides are TGTGCCAGCAGTTACTCGACGGGACTAGCTCGTGGGGAGCAGTTCTTC. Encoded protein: CASSYSTGLARGEQFF.

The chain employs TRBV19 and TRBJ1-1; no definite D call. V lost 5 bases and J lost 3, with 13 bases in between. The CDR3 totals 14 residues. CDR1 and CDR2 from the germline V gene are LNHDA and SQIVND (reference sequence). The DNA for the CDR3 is TGTGCCAGTAGTGGACGGCCCACGGACACTGAAGCTTTCTTT. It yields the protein CASSGRPTDTEAFF.

The CDR3 nucleotides read TGTGCCAGCAGTACCACAGGGGCTATTTCAGATACGCAGTATTTT. Amino acids: CASSTTGAISDTQYF. V and J are TRBV28 and TRBJ2-3, with 7 positions matching TRBD1. Trimming removed 5 bases from V and 4 bases from J; junction bases left unmatched: 9. Germline values: CDR1 MDHEN, CDR2 SYDVKM. CDR3 length: 15 residues.

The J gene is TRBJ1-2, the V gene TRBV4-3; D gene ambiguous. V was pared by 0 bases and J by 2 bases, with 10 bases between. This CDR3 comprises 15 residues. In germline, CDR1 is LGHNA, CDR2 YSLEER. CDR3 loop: CASSQEDGSNYGYTF. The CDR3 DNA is TGCGCCAGCAGCCAAGAGGACGGATCCAACTATGGCTACACCTTC.

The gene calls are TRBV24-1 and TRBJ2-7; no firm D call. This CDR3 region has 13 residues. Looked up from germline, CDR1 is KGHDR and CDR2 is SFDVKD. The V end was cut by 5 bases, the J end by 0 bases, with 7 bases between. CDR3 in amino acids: CATSGADSYEQYF. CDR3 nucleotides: TGTGCCACCAGTGGTGCTGACTCCTACGAGCAGTACTTC.

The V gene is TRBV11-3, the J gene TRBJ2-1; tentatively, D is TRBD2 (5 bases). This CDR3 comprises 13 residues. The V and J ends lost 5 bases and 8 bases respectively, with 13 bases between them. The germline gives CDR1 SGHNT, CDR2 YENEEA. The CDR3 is CASSTTAGDEQFF. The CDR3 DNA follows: TGTGCCAGCAGCACTACCGCCGGGGATGAGCAGTTCTTC.

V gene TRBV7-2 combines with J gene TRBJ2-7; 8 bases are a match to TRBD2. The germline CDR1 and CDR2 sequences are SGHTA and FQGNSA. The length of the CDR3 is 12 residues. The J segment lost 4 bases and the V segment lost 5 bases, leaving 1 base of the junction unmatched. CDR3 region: CASSTGGYEQYF. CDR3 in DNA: TGTGCCAGCAGCACGGGGGGGTACGAGCAGTACTTC.

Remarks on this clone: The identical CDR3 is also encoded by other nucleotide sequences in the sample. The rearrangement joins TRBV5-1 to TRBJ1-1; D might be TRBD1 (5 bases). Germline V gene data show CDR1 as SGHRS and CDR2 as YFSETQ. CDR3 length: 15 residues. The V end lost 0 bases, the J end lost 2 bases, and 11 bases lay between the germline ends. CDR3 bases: TGCGCCAGCAGCTTGGCCGGGCAGGGAAACACTGAAGCTTTCTTT. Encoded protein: CASSLAGQGNTEAFF.

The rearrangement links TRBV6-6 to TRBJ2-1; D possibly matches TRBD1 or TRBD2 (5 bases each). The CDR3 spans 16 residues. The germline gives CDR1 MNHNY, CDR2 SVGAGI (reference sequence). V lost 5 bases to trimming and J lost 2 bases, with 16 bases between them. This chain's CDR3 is CASSVLGAGPYNEQFF. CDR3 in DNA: TGTGCCAGCAGTGTCCTTGGGGCGGGTCCCTACAATGAGCAGTTCTTC.

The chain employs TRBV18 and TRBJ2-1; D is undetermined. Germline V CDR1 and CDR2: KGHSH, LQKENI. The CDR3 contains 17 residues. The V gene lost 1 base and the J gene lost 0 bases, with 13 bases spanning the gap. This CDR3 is CASSPLGRSSSYNEQFF. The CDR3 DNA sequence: TGTGCCAGCTCACCACTTGGGCGGAGCAGCTCCTACAATGAGCAGTTCTTC.

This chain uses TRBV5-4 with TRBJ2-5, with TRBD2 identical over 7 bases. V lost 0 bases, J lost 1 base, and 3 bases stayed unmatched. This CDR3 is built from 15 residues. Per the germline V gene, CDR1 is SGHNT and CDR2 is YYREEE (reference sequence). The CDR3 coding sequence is TGTGCCAGCAGCTTGGGCGGGACTACCCAAGAGACCCAGTACTTC. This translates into CASSLGGTTQETQYF.

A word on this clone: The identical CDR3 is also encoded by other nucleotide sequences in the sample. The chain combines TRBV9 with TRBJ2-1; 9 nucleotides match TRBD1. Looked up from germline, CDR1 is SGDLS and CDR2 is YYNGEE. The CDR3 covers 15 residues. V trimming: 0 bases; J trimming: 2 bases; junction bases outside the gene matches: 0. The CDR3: CASSVGQGAYNEQFF. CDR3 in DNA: TGTGCCAGCAGCGTAGGACAGGGGGCCTACAATGAGCAGTTCTTC.

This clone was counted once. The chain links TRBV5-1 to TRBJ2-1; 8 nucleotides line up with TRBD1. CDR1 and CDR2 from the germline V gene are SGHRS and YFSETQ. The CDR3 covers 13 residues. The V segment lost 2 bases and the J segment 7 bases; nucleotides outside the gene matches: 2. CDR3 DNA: TGCGCCAGCAGCTTTAGGACAGGGAATGAGCAGTTCTTC. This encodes CASSFRTGNEQFF.

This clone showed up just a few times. The CDR3 loop reads CASSGTSGRYEQYF. In DNA, the CDR3 is TGTGCCAGCAGTGGGACTAGCGGGAGATACGAGCAGTACTTC. The gene calls are TRBV2 and TRBJ2-7, with 13 nucleotides matching TRBD2. Germline V gene lookup returns CDR1 SNHLY and CDR2 FYNNEI. Trimming cost V 4 bases and J 4 bases; bases outside gene matches: 1. This CDR3 is built from 14 residues.

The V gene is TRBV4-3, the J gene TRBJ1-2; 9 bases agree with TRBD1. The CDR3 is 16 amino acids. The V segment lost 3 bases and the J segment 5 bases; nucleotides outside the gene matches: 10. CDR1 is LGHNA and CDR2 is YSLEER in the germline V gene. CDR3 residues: CASSQSAGTGRYGYTF. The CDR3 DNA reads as TGCGCCAGCAGCCAGTCCGCCGGGACAGGGAGGTATGGCTACACCTTC.

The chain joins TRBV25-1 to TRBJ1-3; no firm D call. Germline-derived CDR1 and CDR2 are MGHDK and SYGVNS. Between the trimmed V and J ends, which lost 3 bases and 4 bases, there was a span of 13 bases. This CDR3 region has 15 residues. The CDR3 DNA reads TGTGCCAGCAGTGAGCCCCTGGGGTACGGAAACACCATATATTTT. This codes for CASSEPLGYGNTIYF.

CDR3 residues: CASSLRGGRNSPLHF. The DNA of the CDR3 is TGCGCCAGCAGCCTAAGAGGAGGACGTAATTCACCCCTCCACTTT. The rearrangement joins TRBV4-1 to TRBJ1-6; no clear D gene. The germline V and J ends were trimmed by 4 bases and 6 bases, with 13 bases remaining between them. Germline CDR1 MGHRA, CDR2 YSYEKL. This CDR3 has 15 amino acids.

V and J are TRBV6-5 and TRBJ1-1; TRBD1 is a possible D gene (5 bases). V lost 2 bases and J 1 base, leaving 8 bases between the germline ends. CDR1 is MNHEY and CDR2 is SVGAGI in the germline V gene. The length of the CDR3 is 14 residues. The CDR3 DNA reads TGTGCCAGCAGTTACGGGGGTTCGAACACTGAAGCTTTCTTT. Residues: CASSYGGSNTEAFF.